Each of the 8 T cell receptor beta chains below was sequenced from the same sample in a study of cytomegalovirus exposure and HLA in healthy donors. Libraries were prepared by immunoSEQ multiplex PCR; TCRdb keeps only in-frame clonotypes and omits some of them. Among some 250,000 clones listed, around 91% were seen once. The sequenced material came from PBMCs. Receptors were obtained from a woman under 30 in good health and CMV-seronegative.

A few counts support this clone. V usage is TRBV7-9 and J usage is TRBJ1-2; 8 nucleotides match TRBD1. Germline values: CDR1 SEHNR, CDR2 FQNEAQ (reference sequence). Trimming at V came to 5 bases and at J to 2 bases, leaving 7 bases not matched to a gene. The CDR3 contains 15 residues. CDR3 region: CASSQGARSNYGYTF. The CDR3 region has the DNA TGTGCCAGCAGCCAGGGGGCCAGGAGCAACTATGGCTACACCTTC.

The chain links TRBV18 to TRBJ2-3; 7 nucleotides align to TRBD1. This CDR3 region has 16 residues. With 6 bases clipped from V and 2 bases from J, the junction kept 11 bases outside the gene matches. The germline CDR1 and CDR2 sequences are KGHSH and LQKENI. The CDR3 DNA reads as TGTGCCAGCTCTTGGGACAGACTTCTTGTCACAGATACGCAGTATTTT. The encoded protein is CASSWDRLLVTDTQYF.

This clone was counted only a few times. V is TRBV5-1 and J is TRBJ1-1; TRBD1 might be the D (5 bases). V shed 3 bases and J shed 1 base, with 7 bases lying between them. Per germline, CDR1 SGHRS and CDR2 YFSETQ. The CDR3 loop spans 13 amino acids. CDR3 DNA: TGCGCCAGCAGCTCTGGACAGAACACTGAAGCTTTCTTT. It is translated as CASSSGQNTEAFF. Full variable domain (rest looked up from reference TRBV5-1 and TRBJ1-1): KAGVTQTPRYLIKTRGQQVTLSCSPISGHRSVSWYQQTPGQGLQFLFEYFSETQRNKGNFPGRFSGRQFSNSRSEMNVSTLELGDSALYLCASSSGQNTEAFFGQGTRLTVV.

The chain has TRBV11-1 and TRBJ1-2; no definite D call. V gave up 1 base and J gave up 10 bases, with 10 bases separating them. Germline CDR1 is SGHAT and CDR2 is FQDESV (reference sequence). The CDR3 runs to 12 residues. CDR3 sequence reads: CASSLGPGAYTF. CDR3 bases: TGTGCCAGCAGCTTAGGACCGGGAGCCTACACCTTC. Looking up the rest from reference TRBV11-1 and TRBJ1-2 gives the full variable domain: EAEVAQSPRYKITEKSQAVAFWCDPISGHATLYWYRQILGQGPELLVQFQDESVVDDSQLPKDRFSAERLKGVDSTLKIQPAELGDSAMYLCASSLGPGAYTFGSGTRLTVV.

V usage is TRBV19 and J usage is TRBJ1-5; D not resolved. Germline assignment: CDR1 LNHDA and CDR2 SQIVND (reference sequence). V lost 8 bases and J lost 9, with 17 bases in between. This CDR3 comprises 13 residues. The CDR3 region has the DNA TGTGCCAGTGGGGTGCGGGCGGCTGGGCCCCAGCATTTT. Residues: CASGVRAAGPQHF.

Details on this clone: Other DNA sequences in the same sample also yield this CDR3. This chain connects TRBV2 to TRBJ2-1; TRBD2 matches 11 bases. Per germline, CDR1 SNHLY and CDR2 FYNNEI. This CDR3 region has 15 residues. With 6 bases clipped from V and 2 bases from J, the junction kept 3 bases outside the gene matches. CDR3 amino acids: CASRISGGAYNEQFF. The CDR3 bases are TGTGCCAGCAGGATTAGCGGGGGGGCCTACAATGAGCAGTTCTTC.

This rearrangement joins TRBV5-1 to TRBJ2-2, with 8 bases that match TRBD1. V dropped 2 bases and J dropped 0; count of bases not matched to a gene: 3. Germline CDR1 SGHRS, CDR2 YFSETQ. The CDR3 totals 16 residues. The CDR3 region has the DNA TGCGCCAGCAGCTTCCGGACAGGGCCGAACACCGGGGAGCTGTTTTTT. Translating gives CASSFRTGPNTGELFF. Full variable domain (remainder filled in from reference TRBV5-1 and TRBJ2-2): KAGVTQTPRYLIKTRGQQVTLSCSPISGHRSVSWYQQTPGQGLQFLFEYFSETQRNKGNFPGRFSGRQFSNSRSEMNVSTLELGDSALYLCASSFRTGPNTGELFFGEGSRLTVL.

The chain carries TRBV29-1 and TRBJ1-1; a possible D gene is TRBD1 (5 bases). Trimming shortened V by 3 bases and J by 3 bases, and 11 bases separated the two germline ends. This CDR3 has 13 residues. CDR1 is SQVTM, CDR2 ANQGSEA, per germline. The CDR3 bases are TGCAGCGTTGAGATGGGGGAGGACACTGAAGCTTTCTTT. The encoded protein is CSVEMGEDTEAFF. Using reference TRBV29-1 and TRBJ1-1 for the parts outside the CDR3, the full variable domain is SAVISQKPSRDICQRGTSLTIQCQVDSQVTMMFWYRQQPGQSLTLIATANQGSEATYESGFVIDKFPISRPNLTFSTLTVSNMSPEDSSIYLCSVEMGEDTEAFFGQGTRLTVV.